A single sample is the source of the 10 T cell receptor beta chains below, sequenced in a study of blood T cell repertoires in COVID-19. Measured with immunoSEQ multiplex PCR; TCRdb has only the in-frame clones, and not every one. The sample yields some 190,000 clones, just over 85% seen once. Sequences were obtained from peripheral blood. The receptor source for this set is a man aged 18-30 years with active or convalescent COVID-19.

This rearrangement joins TRBV5-1 to TRBJ2-2, with TRBD1 matching 9 bases. V trimming: 1 base; J trimming: 4 bases; junction bases outside the gene matches: 2. The V gene's germline CDR1 is SGHRS and CDR2 YFSETQ. This CDR3 has 15 residues. CDR3 sequence reads: CASSLRGQGTGELFF. The CDR3 region has the DNA TGCGCCAGCAGCTTGAGGGGACAGGGCACCGGGGAGCTGTTTTTT.

The chain is built from TRBV5-4 and TRBJ1-2; maybe TRBD1 (5 bases). The CDR3 totals 16 residues. Germline assignment: CDR1 SGHNT and CDR2 YYREEE (reference sequence). Trimming took 4 bases from V and 3 from J, leaving 19 bases between them. The CDR3 protein is CASSMGGANGDYGYTF. CDR3 nucleotide sequence: TGTGCCAGCAGCATGGGCGGGGCAAACGGGGACTATGGCTACACCTTC.

This clone was seen once. Written as DNA, the CDR3 is TGTGCCAGCAACAGTGATAGCAATCAGCCCCAGCATTTT. This gives the protein CASNSDSNQPQHF. This rearrangement joins TRBV28 to TRBJ1-5; D gene ambiguous. This CDR3 comprises 13 residues. Trimming took 7 bases from V and 0 from J, leaving 7 bases between them. CDR1 and CDR2 (germline): MDHEN, SYDVKM.

This chain joins TRBV9 and TRBJ2-3; TRBD2 matches 7 bases. The ends lost 3 bases at V and 4 bases at J; junction bases unmatched: 8. Germline V gene sequence: CDR1 SGDLS, CDR2 YYNGEE. The CDR3 spans 15 residues. As DNA, the CDR3 is TGTGCCAGCAGCGGCGCGGGAGCCCCCGCAGATACGCAGTATTTT. Protein product: CASSGAGAPADTQYF.

The chain employs TRBV5-5 and TRBJ2-3; TRBD2 aligns across 7 bases. Losses at the gene ends were 4 bases for V and 0 bases for J; bases not matched to a gene: 8. This CDR3 contains 16 residues. The germline V gene encodes CDR1 SGHKS and CDR2 YYEKEE (reference sequence). CDR3 protein: CASSRAWGGSTDTQYF. The DNA for the CDR3 is TGTGCCAGCAGCAGAGCTTGGGGGGGAAGCACAGATACGCAGTATTTT.

The DNA for the CDR3 is TGTGCCAGCAGTCTACAGGGGTCCTACAATGAGCAGTTCTTC. It yields the protein CASSLQGSYNEQFF. This chain uses TRBV6-5 with TRBJ2-1; 7 bases are a match to TRBD1. V was pared by 5 bases and J by 1 base, with 2 bases of the junction left unmatched. CDR3 length equals 14 residues. CDR1 and CDR2 from the germline V gene are MNHEY and SVGAGI.

The J gene is TRBJ1-1, the V gene TRBV2, with D tentatively TRBD1 (6 bases). The CDR3 is made up of 14 amino acids. The germline gives CDR1 SNHLY, CDR2 FYNNEI. Trimming took off 5 bases at V and 5 bases at J, with 15 bases between the two ends. Here the CDR3 DNA reads TGTGCCAGCAGTCGGACAGCTTTTCTTACTGAAGCTTTCTTT. Amino acid sequence: CASSRTAFLTEAFF.

V usage is TRBV28 and J usage is TRBJ2-7, with TRBD2 identical over 9 bases. CDR1 is MDHEN, CDR2 SYDVKM, per germline. The V and J ends lost 2 bases and 2 bases, in that order; junction bases with no gene match: 4. The CDR3 contains 15 residues. This CDR3 is CASSLVTSGTYEQYF. The CDR3, as DNA: TGTGCCAGCAGTTTAGTGACTAGCGGAACCTACGAGCAGTACTTC.

DNA of the CDR3: TGTGCCAGCAGCTTGGGTCAGCGACAAGAGACCCAGTACTTC. Translation: CASSLGQRQETQYF. The chain couples TRBV5-4 to TRBJ2-5; D gene unclear. The CDR3 has 14 residues. Germline CDR1 is SGHNT and CDR2 is YYREEE (reference sequence). Trimming took off 0 bases at V and 2 bases at J, with 8 bases between the two ends.

The J gene is TRBJ1-2, the V gene TRBV19; 7 nucleotides match TRBD1. V lost 4 bases and J lost 5; bases outside the gene matches: 10. The CDR3 covers 15 residues. Germline assignment: CDR1 LNHDA and CDR2 SQIVND (reference sequence). The CDR3 region is CASSTIDRVDYGYTF. The CDR3 DNA follows: TGTGCCAGTAGTACCATCGACAGGGTGGATTATGGCTACACCTTC.